The 9 T cell receptor beta chains in this list originate from one sample, sequenced in a study of low-dose radiotherapy and immunotherapy resistance in tumors. The time point is: after trial treatment. Treatment given: LDRT plus nivolumab, ipilimumab, low-dose cyclophosphamide and aspirin (RACIN trial). TRAV- and TRBV-specific primers were used for first-strand cDNA, which covered alpha and beta chains. TCRs were amplified for roughly 20 PCR cycles with a constant-region primer and V-primer adapter. TCRdb called the reads again in MiXCR, with one record for every CDR3 protein. The repertoire holds approximately 91,000 distinct CDR3 sequences, with 20% to 25% as singletons. The sequenced sample was PBMCs, obtained after low-dose radiotherapy plus immunotherapy. Receptors were obtained from a female donor with ovarian cancer.

This clonotype was detected many times. This chain uses TRBV12-3 or TRBV12-4 with TRBJ2-3, with 10 bases that match TRBD2. The CDR3 totals 14 residues. V lost 5 bases to trimming and J lost 7 bases; unmatched junction nucleotides: 6. The CDR3 spells CASSGTSAVNTQYF. CDR3 bases: TGTGCCAGCAGTGGGACTAGCGCAGTGAATACGCAGTATTTT.

This clonotype came up many times. V is TRBV20-1 and J is TRBJ2-1; tentative D call: TRBD1 (6 bases). The germline V and J ends were trimmed by 3 bases and 1 base, with 16 bases remaining between them. The CDR3 is 16 residues long. Looked up from germline, CDR1 is DFQATT and CDR2 is SNEGSKA (reference sequence). The CDR3 is CSASPNTGISYNEQFF. In nucleotides, the CDR3 is TGCAGTGCTAGCCCAAATACAGGGATATCCTACAATGAGCAGTTCTTC.

This clonotype has a count of ten or more. This chain links TRBV4-1 with TRBJ2-5; D ambiguous. Germline CDR1 MGHRA, CDR2 YSYEKL. This CDR3 has 15 amino acids. V was trimmed by 0 bases and J by 7 bases, leaving 15 bases between them. The CDR3 loop is CASSQETTMLGTQYF. The CDR3, as DNA: TGCGCCAGCAGCCAAGAAACCACTATGTTAGGGACCCAGTACTTC.

This clonotype came up many times. The chain combines TRBV9 with TRBJ2-3; maybe TRBD2 (6 bases). V was trimmed by 0 bases and J by 4 bases, leaving 15 bases between them. The CDR3 has 16 residues. The germline V gene encodes CDR1 SGDLS and CDR2 YYNGEE. CDR3 DNA: TGTGCCAGCAGCGTAGTAGGGGCTAGCGCAGCAGATACGCAGTATTTT. Protein: CASSVVGASAADTQYF.

This clonotype has ten or more counts. V gene TRBV24-1 combines with J gene TRBJ2-1; D is perhaps TRBD2 (5 bases). The CDR3 loop spans 17 amino acids. V lost 4 bases and J 0 bases, leaving 15 bases between the germline ends. Germline CDR1 is KGHDR and CDR2 is SFDVKD. CDR3 coding DNA: TGTGCCACCAGTGACACTTCCGGGGTCCACTCCTACAATGAGCAGTTCTTC. Translation gives CATSDTSGVHSYNEQFF.

This clonotype was found many times. The chain combines TRBV19 with TRBJ1-1; a weak D match, TRBD1 (5 bases). The V end lost 5 bases, the J end lost 3 bases, and 16 bases lay between the germline ends. The V gene's germline CDR1 is LNHDA and CDR2 SQIVND (reference sequence). The CDR3 contains 15 residues. The CDR3 reads CASSPLLSRDTEAFF. CDR3 bases: TGTGCCAGTAGTCCACTCCTAAGCAGGGACACTGAAGCTTTCTTT.

This clonotype appeared many times. The chain carries TRBV27 and TRBJ2-2; 8 nucleotides line up with TRBD2. Germline V gene data show CDR1 as MNHEY and CDR2 as SMNVEV (reference sequence). This CDR3 contains 17 residues. After removal of 5 bases from V and 0 bases from J, the junction contained 8 bases not matched to a gene. CDR3 in amino acids: CASSKSAGVTNTGELFF. The CDR3 DNA is TGTGCCAGCAGTAAATCAGCGGGAGTTACGAACACCGGGGAGCTGTTTTTT.

As for this clonotype: This may stem from a read error, because a much larger clone lies one nucleotide away. This sequence joins TRBV25-1 and TRBJ1-5; D is uncertain. Trimming removed 4 bases from V and 11 bases from J, with 15 bases in between. The CDR3 covers 13 residues. Looked up from germline, CDR1 is MGHDK and CDR2 is SYGVNS. The CDR3 DNA is TGTGCCAGCAGTGGGAAGGTCCAAGAGGCCCAGCATTTT. Its translation: CASSGKVQEAQHF.

This clonotype was seen a single time. This clone may be a read error of a much larger clone one base away. J is TRBJ2-5 and V is TRBV4-1; 7 bases align to TRBD2. The CDR3 runs 17 residues. Germline CDR1 and CDR2: MGHRA and YSYEKL. This CDR3 reads CTSSQSPLRGYGETQYF. DNA of the CDR3: TGCACCAGCAGTCAATCCCCCTTGCGGGGGTATGGGGAGACCCAGTACTTC.